Described below is a single T cell receptor (beta chain) sequence and its context. These data are taken from a study of blood T cell repertoires in COVID-19. Study overall: There were acute and convalescent COVID-19 samples, and they came from the United States, Italy and Spain. Nucleic acid was either cDNA or gDNA, and it came from T cells, B-cell-depleted T cells, or PBMCs.

This CDR3 has 15 residues. Germline CDR1 and CDR2: SNHLY and FYNNEI. Unmatched junction bases numbered 7, after V lost 5 bases and J lost 3 bases. Under the authors' procedure: Quantification of nucleated cells was approximated via reference gene primer amplification. Method: immunoSEQ multiplex PCR; TCRdb's copy keeps in-frame clones and lacks some. The DNA gave D and trimming, while V, J and clone size come from that table. The sample carries around 270,000 clones, 80% to 90% recorded once. This receptor was identified in a man aged 35-49 years with acute or convalescent COVID-19. J is TRBJ2-3 and V is TRBV2, with 8 bases aligning to TRBD1. Sequenced sample: peripheral blood. The CDR3 DNA sequence: TGTGCCAGCAGTAAGCCTACAGGGGGGACAGATACGCAGTATTTT. Its translation is CASSKPTGGTDTQYF.